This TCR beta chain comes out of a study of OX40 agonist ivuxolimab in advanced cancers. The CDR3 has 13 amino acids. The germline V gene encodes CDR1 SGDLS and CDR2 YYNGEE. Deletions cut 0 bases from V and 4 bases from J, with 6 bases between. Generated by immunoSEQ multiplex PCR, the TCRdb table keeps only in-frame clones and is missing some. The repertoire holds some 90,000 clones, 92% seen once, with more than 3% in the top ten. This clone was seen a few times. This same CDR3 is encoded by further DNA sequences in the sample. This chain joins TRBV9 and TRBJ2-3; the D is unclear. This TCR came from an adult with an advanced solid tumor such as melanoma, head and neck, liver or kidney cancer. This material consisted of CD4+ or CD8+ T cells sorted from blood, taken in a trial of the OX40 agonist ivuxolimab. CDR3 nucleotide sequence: TGTGCCAGCAGCGTAGGGGCAGCAGATACGCAGTATTTT. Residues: CASSVGAADTQYF. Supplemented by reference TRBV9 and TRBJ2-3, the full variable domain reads DSGVTQTPKHLITATGQRVTLRCSPRSGDLSVYWYQQSLDQGLQFLIQYYNGEERAKGNILERFSAQQFPDLHSELNLSSLELGDSALYFCASSVGAADTQYFGPGTRLTVL.